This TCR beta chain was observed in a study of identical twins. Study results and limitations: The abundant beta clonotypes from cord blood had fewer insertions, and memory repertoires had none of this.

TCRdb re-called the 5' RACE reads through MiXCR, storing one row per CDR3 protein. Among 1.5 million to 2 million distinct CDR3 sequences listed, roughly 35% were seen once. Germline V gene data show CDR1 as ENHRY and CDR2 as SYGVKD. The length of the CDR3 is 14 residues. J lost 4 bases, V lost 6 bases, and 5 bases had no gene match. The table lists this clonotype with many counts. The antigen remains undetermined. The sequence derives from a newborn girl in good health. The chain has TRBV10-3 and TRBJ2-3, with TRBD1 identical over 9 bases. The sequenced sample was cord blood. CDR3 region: CAISRDRDPDTQYF. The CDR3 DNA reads TGTGCCATCAGCCGGGACAGGGACCCAGATACGCAGTATTTT.